What follows are 4 T cell receptor beta chains derived from one specimen sequenced in a study of blood T cell repertoires in COVID-19. This table comes from immunoSEQ multiplex PCR, and its TCRdb copy is limited to in-frame clones, with some not included. The sample lists 75,000 to 95,000 clones, 80% to 90% seen once, with under 6.5% in the top ten. The sample taken for sequencing was peripheral blood. These TCRs come from a man aged 45-65 years with active COVID-19.

The CDR3 loop is CASSLISGGGPGELFF. CDR3 bases: TGTGCCAGCAGTTTAATCAGCGGGGGCGGGCCCGGGGAGCTGTTTTTT. The J gene is TRBJ2-2, the V gene TRBV28, with 8 bases identical to TRBD2. The CDR3 loop spans 16 amino acids. The germline gives CDR1 MDHEN, CDR2 SYDVKM. V shed 2 bases and J 6 bases; nucleotides not matched to a gene: 8.

V and J are TRBV12-3 or TRBV12-4 and TRBJ2-1, with 7 bases lining up with TRBD1. Trimming removed 2 bases from V and 6 bases from J; junction bases left unmatched: 1. The CDR3 sequence is 13 residues long. CDR3 loop: CASSLRQGNEQFF. The CDR3 nucleotides read TGTGCCAGCAGTTTAAGACAGGGCAATGAGCAGTTCTTC.

The chain is built from TRBV6-5 and TRBJ2-3; TRBD1 matches 7 bases. Germline trimming cut 7 bases from V and 0 bases from J; bases unmatched to any gene: 7. The germline gives CDR1 MNHEY, CDR2 SVGAGI. CDR3 size: 15 residues. CDR3 protein: CASKGARTSTDTQYF. The CDR3 region has the DNA TGTGCCAGCAAGGGGGCCAGGACTAGCACAGATACGCAGTATTTT.

The chain employs TRBV18 and TRBJ1-4; 7 nucleotides match TRBD1. Germline V gene sequence: CDR1 KGHSH, CDR2 LQKENI. V shed 6 bases, J shed 5 bases, and the junction held 9 bases outside the gene matches. The CDR3 extends over 15 amino acids. The CDR3 region is CASSIPGTANEKLFF. For the CDR3, the DNA is TGTGCCAGCTCGATTCCCGGGACAGCAAATGAAAAACTGTTTTTT. Full variable domain (rest looked up from reference TRBV18 and TRBJ1-4): NAGVMQNPRHLVRRRGQEARLRCSPMKGHSHVYWYRQLPEEGLKFMVYLQKENIIDESGMPKERFSAEFPKEGPSILRIQQVVRGDSAAYFCASSIPGTANEKLFFGSGTQLSVL.